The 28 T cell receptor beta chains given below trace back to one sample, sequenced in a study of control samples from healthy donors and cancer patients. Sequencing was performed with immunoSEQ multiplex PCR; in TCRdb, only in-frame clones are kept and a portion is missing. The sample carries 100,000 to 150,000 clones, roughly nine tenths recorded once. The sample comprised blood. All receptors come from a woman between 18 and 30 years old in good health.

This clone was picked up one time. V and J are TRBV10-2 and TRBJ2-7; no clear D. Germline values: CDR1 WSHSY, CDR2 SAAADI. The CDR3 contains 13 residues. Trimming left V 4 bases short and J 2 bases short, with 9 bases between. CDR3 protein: CASSGRTTYEQYF. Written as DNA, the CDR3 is TGCGCCAGCAGTGGACGGACCACCTACGAGCAGTACTTC.

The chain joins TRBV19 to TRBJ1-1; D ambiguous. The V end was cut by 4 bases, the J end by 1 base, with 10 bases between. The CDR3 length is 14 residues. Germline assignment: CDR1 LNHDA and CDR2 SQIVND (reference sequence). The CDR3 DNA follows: TGTGCCAGTAGTACTGGGGTTACGAACACTGAAGCTTTCTTT. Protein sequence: CASSTGVTNTEAFF.

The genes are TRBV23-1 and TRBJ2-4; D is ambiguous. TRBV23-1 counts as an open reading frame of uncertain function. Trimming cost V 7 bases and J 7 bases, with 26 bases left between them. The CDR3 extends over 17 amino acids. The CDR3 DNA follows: TGCGCCAGCACGCCCACGTGGCGCCCCCGGACCTATAACATTCAGTACTTC. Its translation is CASTPTWRPRTYNIQYF.

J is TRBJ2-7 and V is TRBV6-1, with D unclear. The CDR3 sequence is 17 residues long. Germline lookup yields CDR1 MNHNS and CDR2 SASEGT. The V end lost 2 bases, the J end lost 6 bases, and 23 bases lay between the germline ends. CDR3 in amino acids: CASSELPPRNMGFEQYF. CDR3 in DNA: TGTGCCAGCAGTGAACTCCCCCCTAGAAACATGGGGTTCGAGCAGTACTTC.

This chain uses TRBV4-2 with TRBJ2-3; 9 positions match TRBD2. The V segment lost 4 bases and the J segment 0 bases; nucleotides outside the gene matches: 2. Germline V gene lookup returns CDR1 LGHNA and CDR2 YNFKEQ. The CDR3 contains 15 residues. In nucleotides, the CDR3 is TGTGCCAGCAGCCCGGGACTAGCTAGCACAGATACGCAGTATTTT. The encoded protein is CASSPGLASTDTQYF.

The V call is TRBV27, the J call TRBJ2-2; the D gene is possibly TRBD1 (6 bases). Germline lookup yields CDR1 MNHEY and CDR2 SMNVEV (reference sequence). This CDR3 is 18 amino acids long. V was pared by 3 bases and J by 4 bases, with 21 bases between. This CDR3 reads CASSFYPPQIQGTGELFF. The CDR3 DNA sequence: TGTGCCAGCAGTTTTTACCCACCTCAAATACAGGGCACCGGGGAGCTGTTTTTT.

The CDR3 loop is CASSKIWTGNTIYF. The CDR3 DNA follows: TGTGCCAGCAGTAAAATATGGACCGGAAACACCATATATTTT. The rearrangement uses TRBV28 and TRBJ1-3; D ambiguous. CDR3 length equals 14 residues. Between the trimmed V and J ends, which lost 5 bases and 4 bases, there was a span of 12 bases. Germline-derived CDR1 and CDR2 are MDHEN and SYDVKM.

Here the CDR3 DNA reads TGTGCCAGCAGCAATGTGCGAACAGGGCTTTCGTACAATGAGCAGTTCTTC. Translated, it gives CASSNVRTGLSYNEQFF. The V and J genes are TRBV21-1 and TRBJ2-1; the table's TRBD1 call for D was not verified on the DNA. TRBV21-1 is recorded as a pseudogene. The length of the CDR3 is 17 residues.

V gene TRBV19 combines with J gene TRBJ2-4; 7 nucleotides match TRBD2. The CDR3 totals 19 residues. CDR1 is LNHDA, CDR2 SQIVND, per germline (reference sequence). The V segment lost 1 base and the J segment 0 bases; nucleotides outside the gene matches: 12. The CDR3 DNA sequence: TGTGCCAGTAGTATAGGCGCTAGCGGAGTAATACTAGCCAAAAACATTCAGTACTTC. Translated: CASSIGASGVILAKNIQYF.

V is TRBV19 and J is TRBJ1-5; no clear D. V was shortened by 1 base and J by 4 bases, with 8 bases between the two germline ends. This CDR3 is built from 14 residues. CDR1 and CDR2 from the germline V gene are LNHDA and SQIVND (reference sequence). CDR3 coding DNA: TGTGCCAGTAGTATAGGTGACGGGAATCAGCCCCAGCATTTT. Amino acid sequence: CASSIGDGNQPQHF.

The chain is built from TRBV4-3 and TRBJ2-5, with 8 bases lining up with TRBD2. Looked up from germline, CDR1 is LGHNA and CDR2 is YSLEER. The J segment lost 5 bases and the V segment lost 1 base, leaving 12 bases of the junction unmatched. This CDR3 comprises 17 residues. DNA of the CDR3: TGCGCCAGCAGCCAAGGGCAGAGCGGGAGAGGGCTGGAGACCCAGTACTTC. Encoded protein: CASSQGQSGRGLETQYF.

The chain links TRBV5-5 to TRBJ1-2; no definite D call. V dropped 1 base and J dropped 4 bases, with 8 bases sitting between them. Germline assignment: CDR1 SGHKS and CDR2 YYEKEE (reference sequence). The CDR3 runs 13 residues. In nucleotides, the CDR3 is TGTGCCAGCAGCTTGACCGGGTCCTATGGCTACACCTTC. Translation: CASSLTGSYGYTF. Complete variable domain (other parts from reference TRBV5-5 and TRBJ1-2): DAGVTQSPTHLIKTRGQQVTLRCSPISGHKSVSWYQQVLGQGPQFIFQYYEKEERGRGNFPDRFSARQFPNYSSELNVNALLLGDSALYLCASSLTGSYGYTFGSGTRLTVV.

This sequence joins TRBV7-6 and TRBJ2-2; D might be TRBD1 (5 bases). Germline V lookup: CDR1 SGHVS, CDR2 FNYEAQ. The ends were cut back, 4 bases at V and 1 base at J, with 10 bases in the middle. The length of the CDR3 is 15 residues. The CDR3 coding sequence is TGTGCCAGCAGCTCTGGACATATGAACACCGGGGAGCTGTTTTTT. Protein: CASSSGHMNTGELFF.

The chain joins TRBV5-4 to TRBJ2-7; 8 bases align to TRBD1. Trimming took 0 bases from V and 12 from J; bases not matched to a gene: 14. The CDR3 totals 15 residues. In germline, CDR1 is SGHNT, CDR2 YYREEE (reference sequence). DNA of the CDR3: TGTGCCAGCAGCTTGGGTCCCGGCGGACAGGGCGGTGGGTACTTC. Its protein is CASSLGPGGQGGGYF. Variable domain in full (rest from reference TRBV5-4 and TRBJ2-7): ETGVTQSPTHLIKTRGQQVTLRCSSQSGHNTVSWYQQALGQGPQFIFQYYREEENGRGNFPPRFSGLQFPNYSSELNVNALELDDSALYLCASSLGPGGQGGGYFGPGTRLTVT.

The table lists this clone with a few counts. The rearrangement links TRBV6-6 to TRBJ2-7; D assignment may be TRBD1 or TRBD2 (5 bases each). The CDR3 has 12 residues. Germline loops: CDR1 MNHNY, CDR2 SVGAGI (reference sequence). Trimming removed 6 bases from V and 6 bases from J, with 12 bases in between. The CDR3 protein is CASSRIGGEQYF. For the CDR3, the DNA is TGTGCCAGCAGCCGAATTGGGGGCGAGCAGTACTTC.

The CDR3 reads CASSLLGVRNEKLFF. The CDR3, as DNA: TGTGCCAGCAGCTTACTGGGGGTCAGAAATGAAAAACTGTTTTTT. The chain has TRBV7-9 and TRBJ1-4; D possibly corresponds to TRBD1 (5 bases). Germline CDR1 reads SEHNR; CDR2 reads FQNEAQ (reference sequence). This CDR3 has 15 amino acids. Trimming shortened V by 2 bases and J by 5 bases, and 12 bases separated the two germline ends.

CDR3 DNA sequence: TGTGCCACCAGTGGGGGGGGTAACACTGAAGCTTTCTTT. Translated: CATSGGGNTEAFF. The chain joins TRBV24-1 to TRBJ1-1; tentative D call: TRBD1 (5 bases). The CDR3 has 13 amino acids. Germline assignment: CDR1 KGHDR and CDR2 SFDVKD. V lost 5 bases to trimming and J lost 2 bases, with 8 bases between them.

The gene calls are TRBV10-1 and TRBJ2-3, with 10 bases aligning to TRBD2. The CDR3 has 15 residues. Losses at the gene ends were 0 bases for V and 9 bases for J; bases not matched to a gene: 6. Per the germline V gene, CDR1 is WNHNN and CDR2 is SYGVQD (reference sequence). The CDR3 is CASSESGSGGQTQYF. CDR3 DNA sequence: TGCGCCAGCAGTGAGTCTGGTAGCGGGGGGCAAACGCAGTATTTT.

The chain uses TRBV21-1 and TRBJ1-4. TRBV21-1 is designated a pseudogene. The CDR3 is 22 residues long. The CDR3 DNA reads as TGTGCCAGCAGCAAAGAGCAAGTCGTTCACGGACTACCTCAGACAACTAATGAAAAACTGTTTTTT. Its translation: CASSKEQVVHGLPQTTNEKLFF.

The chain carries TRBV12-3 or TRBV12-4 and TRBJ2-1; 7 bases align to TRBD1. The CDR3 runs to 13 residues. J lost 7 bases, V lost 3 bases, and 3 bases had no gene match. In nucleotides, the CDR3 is TGTGCCAGCAGTTTGGTCAGGGGGAATGAGCAGTTCTTC. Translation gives CASSLVRGNEQFF.

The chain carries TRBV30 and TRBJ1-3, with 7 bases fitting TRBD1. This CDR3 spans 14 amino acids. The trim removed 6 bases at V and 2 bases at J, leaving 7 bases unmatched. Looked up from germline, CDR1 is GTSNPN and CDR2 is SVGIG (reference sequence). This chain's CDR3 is CACPDRAAGNTIYF. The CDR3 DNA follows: TGTGCCTGCCCAGACAGGGCGGCTGGAAACACCATATATTTT.

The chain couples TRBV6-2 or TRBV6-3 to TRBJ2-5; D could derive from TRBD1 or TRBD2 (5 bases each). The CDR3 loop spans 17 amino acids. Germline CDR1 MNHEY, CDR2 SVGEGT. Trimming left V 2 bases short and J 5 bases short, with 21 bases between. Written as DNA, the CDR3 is TGTGCCAGCAGTTACACCTGGGGGAGAGGATTGGCCGAGACCCAGTACTTC. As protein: CASSYTWGRGLAETQYF.

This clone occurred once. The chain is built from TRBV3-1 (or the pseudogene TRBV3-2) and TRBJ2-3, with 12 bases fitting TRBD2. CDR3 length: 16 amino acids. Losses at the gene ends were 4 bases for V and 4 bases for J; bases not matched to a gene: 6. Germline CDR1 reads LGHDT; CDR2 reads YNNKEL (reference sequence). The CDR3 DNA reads TGTGCCAGCAGCCGCGGACTAGCGGGAAGGGCAGATACGCAGTATTTT. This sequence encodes CASSRGLAGRADTQYF.

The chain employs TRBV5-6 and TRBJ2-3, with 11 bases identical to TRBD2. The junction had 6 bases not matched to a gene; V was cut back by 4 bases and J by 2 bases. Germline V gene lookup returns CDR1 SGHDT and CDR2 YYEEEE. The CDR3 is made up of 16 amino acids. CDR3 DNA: TGTGCCAGCAGCCGATTGACTAGCGGGGTCACAGATACGCAGTATTTT. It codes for CASSRLTSGVTDTQYF.

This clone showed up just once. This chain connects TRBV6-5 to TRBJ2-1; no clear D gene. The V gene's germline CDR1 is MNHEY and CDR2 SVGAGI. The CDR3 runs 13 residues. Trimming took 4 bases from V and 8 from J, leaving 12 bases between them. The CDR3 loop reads CASSLSDSDEQFF. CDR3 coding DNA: TGTGCCAGCAGTTTATCCGATTCTGATGAGCAGTTCTTC.

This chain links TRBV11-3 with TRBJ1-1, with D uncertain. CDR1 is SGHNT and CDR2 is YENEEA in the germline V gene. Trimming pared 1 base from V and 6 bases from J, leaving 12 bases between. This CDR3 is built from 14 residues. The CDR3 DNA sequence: TGTGCCAGCAGCTTAGGTGGAGTTCTCGCTGAAGCTTTCTTT. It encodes CASSLGGVLAEAFF.

The CDR3, as DNA: TGTGCCAGCTCACCCTCCGACGAAACAGGGGGCTATTACTACAATGAGCAGTTCTTC. It specifies CASSPSDETGGYYYNEQFF. The chain uses TRBV18 and TRBJ2-1; 9 bases agree with TRBD1. The CDR3 sequence is 19 residues long. Trimming took 3 bases from V and 3 from J; bases not matched to a gene: 15. Germline V gives CDR1 KGHSH, CDR2 LQKENI.

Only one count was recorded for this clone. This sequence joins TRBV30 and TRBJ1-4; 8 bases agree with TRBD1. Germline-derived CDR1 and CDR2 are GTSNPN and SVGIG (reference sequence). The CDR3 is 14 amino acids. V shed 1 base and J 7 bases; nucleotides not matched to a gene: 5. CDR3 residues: CAWSAGGVGEKLFF. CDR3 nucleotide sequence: TGTGCCTGGAGTGCAGGGGGCGTAGGTGAAAAACTGTTTTTT.